The TCR beta chain described here comes from a study of blood T cell repertoires in COVID-19. Study overall: PBMCs, B-cell-depleted T cells, or T cells were the source of the cDNA or gDNA that made up the material.

The V gene's germline CDR1 is SNHLY and CDR2 FYNNEI. The CDR3 sequence is 10 residues long. V shed 5 bases, J shed 13 bases, and the junction held 4 bases outside the gene matches. Sequencing used immunoSEQ multiplex PCR; TCRdb keeps in-frame clones, though not all of them. The repertoire consists of 230,000 or so clones, with roughly 88% occurring once and the leading ten covering about 15%. This clonotype was obtained from a woman in her 50s with acute COVID-19. J is TRBJ1-2 and V is TRBV2; 7 bases align to TRBD1. Sequencing was carried out using PBMCs or T cells enriched from blood (not recorded which). Here the CDR3 DNA reads TGTGCCAGCAGTCAGGGACAGACCACCTTC. It specifies CASSQGQTTF.